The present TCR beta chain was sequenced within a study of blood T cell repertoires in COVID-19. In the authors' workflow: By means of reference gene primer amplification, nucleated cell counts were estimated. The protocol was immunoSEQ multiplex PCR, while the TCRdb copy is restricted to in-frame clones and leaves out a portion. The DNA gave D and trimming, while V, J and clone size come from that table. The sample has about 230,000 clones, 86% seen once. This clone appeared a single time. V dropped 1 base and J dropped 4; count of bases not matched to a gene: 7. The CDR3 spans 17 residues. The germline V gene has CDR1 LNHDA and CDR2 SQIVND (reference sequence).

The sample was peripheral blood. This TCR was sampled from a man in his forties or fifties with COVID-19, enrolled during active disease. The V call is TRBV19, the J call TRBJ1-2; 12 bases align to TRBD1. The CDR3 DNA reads TGTGCCAGTAGTATAGGCGGGACAGGGGGCGCGGTCTATGGCTACACCTTC. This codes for CASSIGGTGGAVYGYTF. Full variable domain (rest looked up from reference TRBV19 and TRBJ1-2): DGGITQSPKYLFRKEGQNVTLSCEQNLNHDAMYWYRQDPGQGLRLIYYSQIVNDFQKGDIAEGYSVSREKKESFPLTVTSAQKNPTAFYLCASSIGGTGGAVYGYTFGSGTRLTVV.